This T cell receptor (beta chain) originates from a study of control samples from healthy donors and cancer patients. The germline V gene encodes CDR1 SGHRS and CDR2 YFSETQ. The length of the CDR3 is 13 residues. Sequenced by immunoSEQ multiplex PCR; TCRdb stores in-frame clones only, minus some. Counted here are around 120,000 clones, approximately 93% occurring once; the ten biggest clones make up 7.8%. This clone was counted only a few times. At one of its ends the junction is not consistent with the germline gene, which may arise from a read error. This clonotype originated in a woman between 18 and 30 years old in good health. The sample consisted of blood. The rearrangement links TRBV5-1 to TRBJ1-5, with D possibly matching TRBD1 (6 bases). CDR3 sequence (DNA): TGCGCCAGCAGCCCTGGCAGGGGTCAGTCCCAGCATTTT. As protein: CASSPGRGQSQHF.